A single sample gave rise to the 14 T cell receptor beta chains below, sequenced in a study of T cell repertoires in cytomegalovirus infection. One entry per CDR3 protein results from TCRdb running MiXCR on the reads. The sample includes roughly 500,000 distinct CDR3 sequences, roughly 12% of them seen just once. The sample consisted of PBMCs. The source of these receptors is a human donor in good health (CMV status not recorded). Some clones in this sample may be carry-over from other donors' samples.

The CDR3 nucleotides are TGCGCCAGCAGCCCCTGGGAAAGGATTAGCACAGATACGCAGTATTTT. It codes for CASSPWERISTDTQYF. The V call is TRBV5-1, the J call TRBJ2-3; D remains ambiguous. Germline V lookup: CDR1 SGHRS, CDR2 YFSETQ. V lost 4 bases, J lost 0 bases, and 15 bases lay in between. This CDR3 comprises 16 residues.

Regarding this clonotype: The germline gene is not matched at one end of the junction; a read error may be the cause. This chain connects TRBV15 to TRBJ2-7, with TRBD1 matching 10 bases. Germline-derived CDR1 and CDR2 are LNHNV and YYDKDF (reference sequence). CDR3 length: 13 residues. CDR3 sequence (DNA): TGTGCCACCAGCGGAGACAGGGGGCGTGAGCAGTACTTC. It is translated as CATSGDRGREQYF.

This clonotype came up many times. The rearrangement joins TRBV10-3 to TRBJ2-5; perhaps TRBD1 as D (5 bases). Germline values: CDR1 ENHRY, CDR2 SYGVKD. The CDR3 contains 13 residues. Trimming left V 10 bases short and J 3 bases short, with 15 bases between. CDR3 in amino acids: CASRGAREETQYF. The CDR3 DNA sequence: TGTGCCAGCCGCGGCGCCAGGGAAGAGACCCAGTACTTC.

This clonotype was seen many times. The chain combines TRBV7-6 with TRBJ1-1, with D unclear. The ends were cut back, 1 base at V and 0 bases at J, with 6 bases in the middle. The germline CDR1 and CDR2 sequences are SGHVS and FNYEAQ. The CDR3 has 14 amino acids. CDR3 residues: CASSLGAVNTEAFF. CDR3 nucleotides: TGTGCCAGCAGCTTAGGGGCGGTGAACACTGAAGCTTTCTTT.

The chain couples TRBV10-3 to TRBJ1-2, with 7 bases matching TRBD1. The CDR3 length is 15 residues. Per the germline V gene, CDR1 is ENHRY and CDR2 is SYGVKD. Trimming cost V 4 bases and J 3 bases; bases outside gene matches: 8. The CDR3 spells CAISGSDRNDYGYTF. The CDR3 DNA follows: TGTGCCATCAGTGGGTCGGACAGGAATGACTATGGCTACACCTTC.

There are many counts of this clonotype. The chain links TRBV11-1 to TRBJ2-5, with a weak D call TRBD2 (6 bases). The CDR3 is 14 amino acids. V lost 4 bases, J lost 5 bases, and 14 bases lay in between. Germline values: CDR1 SGHAT, CDR2 FQDESV (reference sequence). The CDR3 loop is CASSSGTSPETQYF. CDR3 sequence (DNA): TGTGCCAGCAGCTCCGGGACTTCGCCGGAGACCCAGTACTTC.

This clonotype was found many times. The chain uses TRBV7-9 and TRBJ2-7; TRBD2 aligns across 12 bases. Unmatched junction bases numbered 6, after V lost 4 bases and J lost 2 bases. The CDR3 consists of 16 residues. Germline CDR1 reads SEHNR; CDR2 reads FQNEAQ (reference sequence). CDR3 residues: CASSSTSGSPPYEQYF. The CDR3 bases are TGTGCCAGCAGCTCGACTAGCGGGAGTCCTCCCTACGAGCAGTACTTC.

Concerning this clonotype itself: A clone one base away is much larger, so this may be a read error. The chain carries TRBV2 and TRBJ1-1; maybe TRBD1 (6 bases). This CDR3 comprises 14 residues. V was cut by 6 bases and J by 1 base, with 12 bases left in between. Germline V lookup: CDR1 SNHLY, CDR2 FYNNEI. CDR3: CASSGETGNTEAFF. The CDR3 DNA sequence: TGTGCCAGCAGCGGCGAGACAGGGAACACTGAAGCTTTCTTT. Drawing the rest from reference TRBV2 and TRBJ1-1, the complete variable domain is EPEVTQTPSHQVTQMGQEVILRCVPISNHLYFYWYRQILGQKVEFLVSFYNNEISEKSEIFDDQFSVERPDGSNFTLKIRSTKLEDSAMYFCASSGETGNTEAFFGQGTRLTVV.

This clonotype was recorded at least ten times. The rearrangement joins TRBV20-1 to TRBJ2-3; no clear D. Germline CDR1 and CDR2: DFQATT and SNEGSKA (reference sequence). This CDR3 contains 10 residues. With 3 bases removed from V and 6 bases from J, the gap between germline ends came to 4 bases. CDR3 in DNA: TGCAGTGCTAGTGGCGATACGCAGTATTTT. Protein sequence: CSASGDTQYF.

The chain links TRBV29-1 to TRBJ2-3, with D uncertain. The germline V gene encodes CDR1 SQVTM and CDR2 ANQGSEA. With 4 bases removed from V and 4 bases from J, the gap between germline ends came to 3 bases. This CDR3 spans 10 amino acids. DNA for the CDR3: TGCAGCGTTGGGCCAGATACGCAGTATTTT. It encodes CSVGPDTQYF.

The rearrangement links TRBV28 to TRBJ2-5; D uncertain. Between the trimmed V and J ends, which lost 6 bases and 2 bases, there was a span of 7 bases. The CDR3 runs 12 residues. The germline V gene has CDR1 MDHEN and CDR2 SYDVKM. CDR3 loop: CASSRVQETQYF. In nucleotides, the CDR3 is TGTGCCAGCAGCCGGGTTCAAGAGACCCAGTACTTC.

In this sample, this clonotype turned up a few times. This CDR3 reads CSVDLRGQYGYTF. In DNA, the CDR3 is TGCAGCGTTGATCTGCGGGGGCAGTATGGCTACACCTTC. This sequence joins TRBV29-1 and TRBJ1-2; weak D call: TRBD1 (6 bases). Looked up from germline, CDR1 is SQVTM and CDR2 is ANQGSEA. V lost 3 bases and J lost 5, with 13 bases in between. The length of the CDR3 is 13 residues.

There are many counts of this clonotype. The J gene is TRBJ1-5, the V gene TRBV19, with unresolved D. The germline V gene has CDR1 LNHDA and CDR2 SQIVND (reference sequence). This CDR3 comprises 14 residues. The V and J ends lost 7 bases and 9 bases respectively, with 19 bases between them. The CDR3, as DNA: TGTGCCAGTACCAATCGGAGAGGACCATTGCCCCAGCATTTT. Protein product: CASTNRRGPLPQHF. Variable domain in full (rest from reference TRBV19 and TRBJ1-5): DGGITQSPKYLFRKEGQNVTLSCEQNLNHDAMYWYRQDPGQGLRLIYYSQIVNDFQKGDIAEGYSVSREKKESFPLTVTSAQKNPTAFYLCASTNRRGPLPQHFGDGTRLSIL.

The chain recombines TRBV19 with TRBJ1-1; TRBD1 matches at 8 bases. Germline V gene sequence: CDR1 LNHDA, CDR2 SQIVND (reference sequence). The CDR3 is 15 residues long. Trimming removed 1 base from V and 4 bases from J; junction bases left unmatched: 5. The CDR3 DNA sequence: TGTGCCAGTAGTATAGGACAGGGGCAATTCACTGAAGCTTTCTTT. Its protein is CASSIGQGQFTEAFF. Supplemented by reference TRBV19 and TRBJ1-1, the full variable domain reads DGGITQSPKYLFRKEGQNVTLSCEQNLNHDAMYWYRQDPGQGLRLIYYSQIVNDFQKGDIAEGYSVSREKKESFPLTVTSAQKNPTAFYLCASSIGQGQFTEAFFGQGTRLTVV.